This entry is about one T cell receptor beta chain. This likely reflects a read error, since a far larger clone is one base away. This specimen belongs to a study of regulatory T cells in long-lasting Graves disease. Germline CDR1 is MNHNS and CDR2 is SASEGT. This CDR3 has 14 residues. Libraries of TCR beta came from iRepertoire HTBI primers plus Arm-PCR of CDR3 regions. Under the authors' procedure: Sample data revealed about 60 TRBV and some 14 TRBJ segments. MiXCR was run by TCRdb on the multiplex PCR reads, yielding one entry per CDR3 protein. The V and J calls, along with clone size, are taken from TCRdb and not from the paper's own processing. The sample includes around 450,000 distinct CDR3 sequences, about 22% of them seen just once. Time point of the sample: persistent/refractory GD, antithyroid drugs over 5 years with positive TRAb. Isolated PBMC RNA provided the starting material for the TCR library. Around 9.8 milliliters of peripheral blood were taken and placed in EDTA tubes.

This chain uses TRBV6-1 with TRBJ2-5; a possible D gene is TRBD1 (5 bases). This TCR came from a female donor with Graves disease. The sequencing used peripheral blood mononuclear cells (PBMCs), collected when the disease was refractory, from a patient treated with antithyroid drugs. For the CDR3, the DNA is TGTGTCAGCAGTCCCTTGACAGCTGCGGAGACCCAGTACTTC. Its protein product is CVSSPLTAAETQYF.